The 4 T cell receptor beta chains in this list originate from one sample, sequenced in a study of blood T cells in healthy people across ages. For the second PCR, which ran for 7 to 11 cycles, a sample-barcoded 5' primer and a J-beta primer mix were used. TCRdb called the 5' RACE reads again in MiXCR, with one record for every CDR3 protein. Here the sample spans about 1.8 million distinct CDR3 sequences, about 50% being singletons. Specimen: blood. These receptors originate from a woman in her thirties or forties in good health.

This rearrangement joins TRBV10-3 to TRBJ2-5; D is ambiguous. V was shortened by 3 bases and J by 2 bases, with 10 bases between the two germline ends. The V gene's germline CDR1 is ENHRY and CDR2 SYGVKD. This CDR3 spans 14 amino acids. CDR3 nucleotide sequence: TGTGCCATCAGTGACTCCGGACGTCAAGAGACCCAGTACTTC. Translated: CAISDSGRQETQYF.

The genes are TRBV5-1 and TRBJ2-1; 8 nucleotides agree with TRBD1. Germline V gives CDR1 SGHRS, CDR2 YFSETQ. J lost 0 bases, V lost 4 bases, and 18 bases had no gene match. CDR3 length: 20 amino acids. The DNA for the CDR3 is TGCGCCAGCAGCGTGGACAGGGCTCCTACCCCCCGTAGCTCCTACAATGAGCAGTTCTTC. As protein: CASSVDRAPTPRSSYNEQFF.

This sequence joins TRBV2 and TRBJ1-1, with a weak D call TRBD1 (5 bases). This CDR3 has 13 amino acids. The ends were cut back, 10 bases at V and 9 bases at J, with 21 bases in the middle. Germline V gene sequence: CDR1 SNHLY, CDR2 FYNNEI. As DNA, the CDR3 is TGTGCCACCTCAACTGGGGGGAACTTAAAAGCTTTCTTT. It specifies CATSTGGNLKAFF.

This clonotype was seen a few times. V and J are TRBV9 and TRBJ2-3; 8 bases fit TRBD1. The CDR3 has 15 amino acids. Germline V gives CDR1 SGDLS, CDR2 YYNGEE. The ends lost 6 bases at V and 1 base at J; junction bases unmatched: 7. The CDR3 loop is CASTTLQGGTDTQYF. The CDR3 DNA sequence: TGTGCCAGCACTACTCTACAGGGGGGCACAGATACGCAGTATTTT.